This TCR beta chain stems from a study of T cell changes during pregnancy in multiple sclerosis. Clones were read by immunoSEQ multiplex PCR, and TCRdb kept only the in-frame ones, dropping some. The table has approximately 40,000 clones, over 80% seen once. The receptor was isolated from a female donor in good health, enrolled as a control in a pregnancy study. The sequencing here drew on peripheral blood, taken in the first trimester of pregnancy.

The DNA of the CDR3 is TGCGCCAGCAGCCAAGATAAAACCGCGCGGCCCCAGCATTTT. The encoded protein is CASSQDKTARPQHF. V is TRBV4-3 and J is TRBJ1-5; D not resolved. The CDR3 is 14 amino acids. Germline V gives CDR1 LGHNA, CDR2 YSLEER. The V end lost 0 bases, the J end lost 9 bases, and 12 bases lay between the germline ends.